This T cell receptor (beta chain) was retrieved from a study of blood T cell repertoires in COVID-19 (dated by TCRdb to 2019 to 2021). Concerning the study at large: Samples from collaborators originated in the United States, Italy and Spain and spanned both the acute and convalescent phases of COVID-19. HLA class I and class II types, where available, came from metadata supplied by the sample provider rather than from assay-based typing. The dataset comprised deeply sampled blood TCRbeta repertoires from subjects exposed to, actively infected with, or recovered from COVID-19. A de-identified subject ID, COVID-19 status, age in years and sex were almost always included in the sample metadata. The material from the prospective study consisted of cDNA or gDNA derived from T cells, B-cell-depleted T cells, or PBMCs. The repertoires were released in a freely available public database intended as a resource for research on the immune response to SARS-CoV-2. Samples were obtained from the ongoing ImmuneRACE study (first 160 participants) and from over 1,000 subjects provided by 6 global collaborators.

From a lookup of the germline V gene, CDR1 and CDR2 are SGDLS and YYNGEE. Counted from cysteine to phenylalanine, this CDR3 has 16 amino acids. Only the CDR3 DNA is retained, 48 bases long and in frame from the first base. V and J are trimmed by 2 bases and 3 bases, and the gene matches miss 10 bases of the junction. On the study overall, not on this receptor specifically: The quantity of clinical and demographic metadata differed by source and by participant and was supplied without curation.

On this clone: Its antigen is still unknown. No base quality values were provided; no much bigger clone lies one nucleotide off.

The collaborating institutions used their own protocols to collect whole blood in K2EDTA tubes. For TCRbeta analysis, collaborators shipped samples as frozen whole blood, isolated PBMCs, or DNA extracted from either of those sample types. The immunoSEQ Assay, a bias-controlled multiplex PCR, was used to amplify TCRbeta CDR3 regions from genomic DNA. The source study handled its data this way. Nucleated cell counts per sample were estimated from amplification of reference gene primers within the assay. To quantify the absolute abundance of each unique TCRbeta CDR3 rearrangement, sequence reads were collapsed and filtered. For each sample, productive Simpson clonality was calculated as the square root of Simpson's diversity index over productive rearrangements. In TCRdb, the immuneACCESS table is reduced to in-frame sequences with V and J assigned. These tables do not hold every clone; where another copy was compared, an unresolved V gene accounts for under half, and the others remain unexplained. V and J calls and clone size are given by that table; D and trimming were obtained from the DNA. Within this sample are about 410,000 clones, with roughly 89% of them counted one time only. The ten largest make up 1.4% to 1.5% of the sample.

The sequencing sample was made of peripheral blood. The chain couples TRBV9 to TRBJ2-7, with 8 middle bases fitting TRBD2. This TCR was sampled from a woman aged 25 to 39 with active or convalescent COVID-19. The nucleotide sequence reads TGTGCCAGCAGCGTGGGAAAGCGGGGGACATACTACGAGCAGTACTTC. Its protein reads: CASSVGKRGTYYEQYF.